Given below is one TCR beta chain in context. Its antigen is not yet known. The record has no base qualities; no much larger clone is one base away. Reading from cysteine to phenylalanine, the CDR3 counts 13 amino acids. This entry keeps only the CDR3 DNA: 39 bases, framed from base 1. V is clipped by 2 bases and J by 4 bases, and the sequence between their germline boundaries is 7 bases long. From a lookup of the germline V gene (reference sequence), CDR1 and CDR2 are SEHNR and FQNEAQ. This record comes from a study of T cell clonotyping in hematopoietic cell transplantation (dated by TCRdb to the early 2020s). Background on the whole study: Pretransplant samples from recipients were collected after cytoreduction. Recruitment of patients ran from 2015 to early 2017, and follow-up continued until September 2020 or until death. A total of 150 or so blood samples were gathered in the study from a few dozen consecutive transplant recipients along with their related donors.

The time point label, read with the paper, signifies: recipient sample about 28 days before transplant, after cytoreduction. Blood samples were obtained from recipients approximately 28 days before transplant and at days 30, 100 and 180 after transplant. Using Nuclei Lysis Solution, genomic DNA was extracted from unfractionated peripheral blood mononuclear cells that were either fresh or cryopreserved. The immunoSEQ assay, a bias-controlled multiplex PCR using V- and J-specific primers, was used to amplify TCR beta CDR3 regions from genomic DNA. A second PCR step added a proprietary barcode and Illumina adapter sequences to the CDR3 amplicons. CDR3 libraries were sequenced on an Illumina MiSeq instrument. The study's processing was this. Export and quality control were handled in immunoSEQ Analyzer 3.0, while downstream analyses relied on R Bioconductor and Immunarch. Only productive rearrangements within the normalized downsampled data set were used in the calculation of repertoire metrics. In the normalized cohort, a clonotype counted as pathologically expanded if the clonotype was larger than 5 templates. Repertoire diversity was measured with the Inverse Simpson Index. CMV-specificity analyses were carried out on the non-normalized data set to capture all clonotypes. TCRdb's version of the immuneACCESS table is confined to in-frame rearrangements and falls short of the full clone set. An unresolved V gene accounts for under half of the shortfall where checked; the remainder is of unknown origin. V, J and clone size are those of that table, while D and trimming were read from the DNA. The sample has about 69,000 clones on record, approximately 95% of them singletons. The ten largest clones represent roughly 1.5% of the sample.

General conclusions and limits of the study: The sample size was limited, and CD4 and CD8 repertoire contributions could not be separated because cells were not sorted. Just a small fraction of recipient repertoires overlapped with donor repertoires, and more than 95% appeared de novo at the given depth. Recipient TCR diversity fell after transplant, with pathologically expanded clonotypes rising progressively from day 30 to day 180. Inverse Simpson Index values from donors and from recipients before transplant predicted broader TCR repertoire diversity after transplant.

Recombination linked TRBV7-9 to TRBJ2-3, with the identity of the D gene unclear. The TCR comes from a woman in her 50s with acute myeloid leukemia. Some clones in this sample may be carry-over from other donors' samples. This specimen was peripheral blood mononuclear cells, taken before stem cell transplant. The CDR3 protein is CASSLYRSDTQYF. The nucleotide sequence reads TGTGCCAGCAGCTTATATCGGTCAGATACGCAGTATTTT.